These 8 T cell receptor beta chains were all obtained from the same sample, sequenced in a study of CD8+CD57+ T cells in acquired aplastic anemia. Patients who underwent sequencing had shown CD8+CD57+ cell expansion by flow cytometry. CDR3 and TCR beta VDJ profiling relied on genomic DNA as the template. One entry per CDR3 protein results from TCRdb running MiXCR on the reads. The sample lists just over 450,000 distinct CDR3 sequences, more than 25% occurring once. Sequencing used sorted CD4+, CD8+, or CD8+CD57+ T cells (not recorded which) from PBMCs. Receptors originate from a human donor with aplastic anemia.

This clonotype was detected only a few times. This chain joins TRBV4-1 and TRBJ1-4; 12 bases match TRBD1. After removal of 4 bases from V and 8 bases from J, the junction contained 2 bases not matched to a gene. Germline assignment: CDR1 MGHRA and CDR2 YSYEKL. The CDR3 loop spans 14 amino acids. The CDR3 here is CASSLGTGGEKLFF. In nucleotides, the CDR3 is TGCGCCAGCAGCCTGGGGACAGGGGGCGAAAAACTGTTTTTT.

This clonotype was recorded only once. The chain employs TRBV10-3 and TRBJ1-6; D is possibly TRBD1 (5 bases). The CDR3 is 16 residues long. CDR1 is ENHRY, CDR2 SYGVKD, per germline. V gave up 11 bases and J gave up 8 bases, with 25 bases separating them. Here the CDR3 reads CAGSYGLSGGYSPLHF. CDR3 DNA sequence: TGTGCCGGCAGTTACGGATTATCCGGGGGGTATTCACCCCTCCACTTT.

The chain is built from TRBV15 and TRBJ2-7, with TRBD1 matching 9 bases. There are 15 residues in the CDR3. With V trimmed by 4 bases and J by 2 bases, 6 bases remained unmatched. The germline gives CDR1 LNHNV, CDR2 YYDKDF (reference sequence). CDR3: CATSIQDRGPYEQYF. The DNA for the CDR3 is TGTGCCACCAGCATACAGGACAGGGGTCCCTACGAGCAGTACTTC.

For this clonotype: The junction shows a germline mismatch at one end, possibly a read error. The J gene is TRBJ2-2, the V gene TRBV10-3; a weak D match, TRBD2 (6 bases). Germline V gene data show CDR1 as ENHRY and CDR2 as SYGVKD. The CDR3 sequence is 13 residues long. The CDR3 region is CASSASVPGELFF. The CDR3 nucleotides are TGTGCCAGCAGTGCTAGCGTCCCCGGGGAGCTGTTTTTT.

V is TRBV6-1 and J is TRBJ1-1, with a possible D match to TRBD1 (5 bases). The CDR3 totals 15 residues. The germline V gene has CDR1 MNHNS and CDR2 SASEGT. Between the trimmed V and J ends, which lost 5 bases and 4 bases, there was a span of 17 bases. The DNA of the CDR3 is TGTGCCAGCAGTCCTGTATGGGGGGTGAGCACTGAAGCTTTCTTT. Translating gives CASSPVWGVSTEAFF.

This clonotype appeared many times. The chain couples TRBV7-3 to TRBJ2-6; D unresolved. Germline V CDR1 and CDR2: SGHTA, FQGTGA. The V end was cut by 2 bases, the J end by 2 bases, with 10 bases between. CDR3 length equals 16 residues. The CDR3 nucleotides are TGTGCCAGCAGCTTATCTGGGGATCCTGGGGCCAACGTCCTGACTTTC. This codes for CASSLSGDPGANVLTF.

As to this clonotype: This may come from a read error, since a much larger clone is one base off. The conserved phenylalanine or tryptophan is not found at the CDR3 terminus, so this likely reflects a read error. The rearrangement links TRBV20-1 to TRBJ2-5; 9 bases fit TRBD2. The CDR3 has 14 amino acids. With 3 bases clipped from V and 2 bases from J, the junction kept 4 bases outside the gene matches. CDR1 is DFQATT, CDR2 SNEGSKA, per germline (reference sequence). As DNA, the CDR3 is TGCAGTGCTAGGGGCGGGGGGGCGCAAGAGACCCAGTACTCC. Translation gives CSARGGGAQETQYS.

This clonotype was seen more than once but under ten times. The V gene is TRBV7-2, the J gene TRBJ1-2; D call uncertain. Germline CDR1 SGHTA, CDR2 FQGNSA. V was trimmed by 11 bases and J by 1 base, leaving 14 bases between them. The CDR3 is made up of 13 amino acids. The CDR3 here is CAWSLGSNYGYTF. The CDR3 DNA reads as TGTGCCTGGAGTTTAGGGAGTAACTATGGCTACACCTTC.